This section outlines one T cell receptor beta chain sequence together with its context. The CDR3 runs to 13 residues. CDR1 and CDR2 (germline): SEHNR, FQNEAQ (reference sequence). Trimming removed 5 bases from V and 8 bases from J, with 12 bases in between. The sample originates from a study of blood T cells in healthy people across ages. Primers used in a second PCR of about 6 to 11 cycles were a sample-barcoded 5' primer and a J-beta primer mix. A single record per CDR3 protein comes from TCRdb applying MiXCR to the 5' RACE reads. This table has 1.5 million to 2 million distinct CDR3 sequences, about two fifths appearing once.

The specimen sequenced was blood. This sequence was found in a human donor in good health. This chain connects TRBV7-9 to TRBJ2-2; no clear D. CDR3: CASSIQDPGELFF. The CDR3 nucleotides are TGTGCCAGCAGCATACAAGATCCGGGGGAGCTGTTTTTT.